These 21 T cell receptor beta chains share one sample of origin, sequenced in a study of cytomegalovirus exposure and HLA in healthy donors. PCR used 60 Vbeta primers and 13 Jbeta primers. The assay was immunoSEQ multiplex PCR, and TCRdb's table has in-frame clones only and misses some. Here the sample spans around 150,000 clones, 80% to 90% being singletons. The sample consisted of PBMCs. These receptor sequences come from a woman aged 25-40 years in good health and CMV-seropositive.

The rearrangement uses TRBV5-1 and TRBJ2-7; TRBD1 aligns across 7 bases. Germline trimming cut 6 bases from V and 6 bases from J; bases unmatched to any gene: 9. Germline lookup yields CDR1 SGHRS and CDR2 YFSETQ. This CDR3 is 13 amino acids long. Here the CDR3 DNA reads TGCGCCAGCAAGAAAGACAGGGCGTTCGAGCAGTACTTC. Translating it yields CASKKDRAFEQYF.

The chain links TRBV5-1 to TRBJ2-2, with 7 bases fitting TRBD2. After removal of 6 bases from V and 7 bases from J, the junction contained 12 bases not matched to a gene. This CDR3 region has 15 residues. Germline V gives CDR1 SGHRS, CDR2 YFSETQ. CDR3 nucleotides: TGCGCCAGCACCGTGGGGGGGATGTGTGTCGGGGAGCTGTTTTTT. Its protein product is CASTVGGMCVGELFF.

This sequence joins TRBV4-1 and TRBJ1-1; 8 bases match TRBD1. From germline, CDR1 is MGHRA and CDR2 YSYEKL. This CDR3 spans 18 amino acids. V lost 1 base to trimming and J lost 3 bases; unmatched junction nucleotides: 13. The CDR3 DNA sequence: TGCGCCAGCAGCCAAGGGGCATTCCCAGGGGGCCGGTACACTGAAGCTTTCTTT. Its translation: CASSQGAFPGGRYTEAFF.

As regards this clone: One end of the junction does not line up with germline, which may come from a read error. This chain connects TRBV19 to TRBJ2-2; 9 bases align to TRBD1. Germline V gives CDR1 LNHDA, CDR2 SQIVND (reference sequence). This CDR3 spans 15 amino acids. The DNA for the CDR3 is TGTGCCAGTAATCCCGGGACAGGGAACATCGGGGAGCTGTTTTTT. Translation gives CASNPGTGNIGELFF.

The chain combines TRBV19 with TRBJ2-2; TRBD1 is a possible D gene (7 bases). V gave up 3 bases and J gave up 3 bases, with 17 bases separating them. In germline, CDR1 is LNHDA, CDR2 SQIVND (reference sequence). The CDR3 has 17 residues. DNA of the CDR3: TGTGCCAGTAGTATTAAACGCGACAGGGAGGACACCGGGGAGCTGTTTTTT. Translation: CASSIKRDREDTGELFF.

The CDR3 here is CASSLGKRDNEKLFF. The CDR3 DNA sequence: TGTGCCAGCAGCTTAGGAAAACGCGATAATGAAAAACTGTTTTTT. The chain couples TRBV7-6 to TRBJ1-4; D unclear. The CDR3 consists of 15 residues. Germline-derived CDR1 and CDR2 are SGHVS and FNYEAQ. V lost 1 base to trimming and J lost 4 bases, with 10 bases between them.

The chain employs TRBV7-6 and TRBJ1-6; tentatively, D is TRBD1 (5 bases). V gave up 2 bases and J gave up 4 bases, with 9 bases separating them. Germline CDR1 reads SGHVS; CDR2 reads FNYEAQ. The CDR3 length is 15 residues. This chain's CDR3 is CASSLQGLYNSPLHF. CDR3 coding DNA: TGTGCCAGCAGCTTACAGGGCTTGTATAATTCACCCCTCCACTTT.

The rearrangement uses TRBV11-2 and TRBJ2-1, with a tentative D call TRBD1 (8 bases). Germline CDR1 is SGHAT and CDR2 is FQNNGV. With 2 bases removed from V and 6 bases from J, the gap between germline ends came to 17 bases. CDR3 length: 16 amino acids. The CDR3 spells CASSLTGQGGGNEQFF. For the CDR3, the DNA is TGTGCCAGCAGCTTAACTGGACAGGGCGGGGGCAATGAGCAGTTCTTC.

The chain employs TRBV4-2 and TRBJ2-5, with TRBD2 identical over 10 bases. The junction had 16 bases not matched to a gene; V was cut back by 0 bases and J by 3 bases. The CDR3 is made up of 20 amino acids. CDR1 LGHNA and CDR2 YNFKEQ come from the germline V gene. DNA for the CDR3: TGTGCCAGCAGCCAAGATATCCTCCTAGCGGGGGAGGAGTGGAAAGAGACCCAGTACTTC. It is translated as CASSQDILLAGEEWKETQYF.

V is TRBV5-1 and J is TRBJ2-7, with 10 nucleotides matching TRBD1. The J segment lost 4 bases and the V segment lost 0 bases, leaving 7 bases of the junction unmatched. CDR3 size: 16 residues. The germline CDR1 and CDR2 sequences are SGHRS and YFSETQ. The CDR3 DNA reads TGCGCCAGCAGCTTGGCCCCGCGGGGACAGGGGTACGAGCAGTACTTC. It specifies CASSLAPRGQGYEQYF. Combining the CDR3 with reference TRBV5-1 and TRBJ2-7 gives the whole variable domain KAGVTQTPRYLIKTRGQQVTLSCSPISGHRSVSWYQQTPGQGLQFLFEYFSETQRNKGNFPGRFSGRQFSNSRSEMNVSTLELGDSALYLCASSLAPRGQGYEQYFGPGTRLTVT.

This chain joins TRBV12-5 and TRBJ2-2; TRBD1 matches 8 bases. V lost 0 bases to trimming and J lost 4 bases; unmatched junction nucleotides: 10. Looked up from germline, CDR1 is LGHNT and CDR2 is FRNRAP. The CDR3 spans 18 residues. CDR3 nucleotide sequence: TGTGCTAGTGGTTTGGTACTCGGGGGACAGGCCAGCACCGGGGAGCTGTTTTTT. Translating it yields CASGLVLGGQASTGELFF.

The chain is built from TRBV6-6 and TRBJ2-3, with TRBD2 matching over 8 bases. Germline V gene data show CDR1 as MNHNY and CDR2 as SVGAGI (reference sequence). Trimming took 4 bases from V and 5 from J; bases not matched to a gene: 8. The length of the CDR3 is 15 residues. Here the CDR3 reads CASSSNGGAGDTQYF. CDR3 in DNA: TGTGCCAGCAGTTCGAACGGGGGGGCCGGAGATACGCAGTATTTT.

The chain combines TRBV5-4 with TRBJ2-1, with D uncertain. The CDR3 totals 15 residues. Per the germline V gene, CDR1 is SGHNT and CDR2 is YYREEE (reference sequence). Deletions cut 4 bases from V and 2 bases from J, with 13 bases between. The chain's CDR3 is CASSRDPSAYNEQFF. The CDR3 coding sequence is TGTGCCAGCAGCCGCGACCCGAGCGCCTACAATGAGCAGTTCTTC. The full variable domain, in which reference TRBV5-4 and TRBJ2-1 provide the parts outside the CDR3, is ETGVTQSPTHLIKTRGQQVTLRCSSQSGHNTVSWYQQALGQGPQFIFQYYREEENGRGNFPPRFSGLQFPNYSSELNVNALELDDSALYLCASSRDPSAYNEQFFGPGTRLTVL.

This chain joins TRBV2 and TRBJ1-5; TRBD1 matches 7 bases. Germline V gene sequence: CDR1 SNHLY, CDR2 FYNNEI. The CDR3 runs 14 residues. The ends lost 2 bases at V and 5 bases at J; junction bases unmatched: 3. CDR3 sequence: CASSERQGDQPQHF. The CDR3 nucleotides are TGTGCCAGCAGTGAAAGGCAGGGGGATCAGCCCCAGCATTTT. Combining the CDR3 with reference TRBV2 and TRBJ1-5 gives the whole variable domain EPEVTQTPSHQVTQMGQEVILRCVPISNHLYFYWYRQILGQKVEFLVSFYNNEISEKSEIFDDQFSVERPDGSNFTLKIRSTKLEDSAMYFCASSERQGDQPQHFGDGTRLSIL.

The V gene is TRBV6-5, the J gene TRBJ1-2, with a tentative D call TRBD1 (5 bases). With 5 bases removed from V and 4 bases from J, the gap between germline ends came to 17 bases. The CDR3 totals 15 residues. Germline-derived CDR1 and CDR2 are MNHEY and SVGAGI. CDR3 amino acids: CASSPGRNPPYGYTF. The CDR3 nucleotides are TGTGCCAGCAGTCCAGGGAGGAACCCCCCCTATGGCTACACCTTC.

The rearrangement links TRBV7-9 to TRBJ1-2; D may be TRBD1 (6 bases). Trimming took 5 bases from V and 3 from J, leaving 19 bases between them. The CDR3 runs 16 residues. Germline-derived CDR1 and CDR2 are SEHNR and FQNEAQ (reference sequence). CDR3 residues: CASSPPLGQRYYGYTF. In DNA, the CDR3 is TGTGCCAGCAGCCCCCCGTTAGGACAGAGATACTATGGCTACACCTTC.

The V gene is TRBV30, the J gene TRBJ2-3; D perhaps matches TRBD2 (6 bases). From germline, CDR1 is GTSNPN and CDR2 SVGIG (reference sequence). The CDR3 has 14 residues. V lost 1 base to trimming and J lost 4 bases, with 12 bases between them. CDR3 nucleotides: TGTGCCTGGAGTGCGACCGGGAGATCAGATACGCAGTATTTT. It specifies CAWSATGRSDTQYF.

The chain carries TRBV7-2 and TRBJ1-6; D ambiguous. Germline assignment: CDR1 SGHTA and CDR2 FQGNSA. This CDR3 is built from 15 residues. V lost 4 bases and J 4 bases, leaving 11 bases between the germline ends. The CDR3 coding sequence is TGTGCCAGCAGCTCCAAATCGGGGTATAATTCACCCCTCCACTTT. Protein sequence: CASSSKSGYNSPLHF.

The rearrangement links TRBV27 to TRBJ1-4; TRBD1 might be the D (5 bases). CDR3 length: 15 residues. Germline CDR1 reads MNHEY; CDR2 reads SMNVEV (reference sequence). V was clipped by 6 bases and J by 4 bases, with 15 bases between them. The CDR3 coding sequence is TGTGCCAGCAGCTCTATAGACAGCCTTAATGAAAAACTGTTTTTT. Translating it yields CASSSIDSLNEKLFF.

This clone was detected once. This chain connects TRBV7-2 to TRBJ1-1; TRBD1 aligns across 7 bases. The J segment lost 11 bases and the V segment lost 6 bases, leaving 9 bases of the junction unmatched. CDR3 length equals 12 residues. Germline CDR1 is SGHTA and CDR2 is FQGNSA. The CDR3 region is CASSTYRGAAFF. The DNA of the CDR3 is TGTGCCAGCAGTACCTACAGGGGTGCGGCTTTCTTT.

The genes are TRBV7-3 and TRBJ2-5; D is uncertain. V was pared by 1 base and J by 3 bases, with 6 bases between. The CDR3 is 13 residues long. Germline loops: CDR1 SGHTA, CDR2 FQGTGA. CDR3 residues: CASSLNVEETQYF. The CDR3 DNA follows: TGTGCCAGCAGCTTAAATGTAGAAGAGACCCAGTACTTC.